This T cell receptor beta chain was found in a study of vaccination effects on CD4 cells after COVID-19. The CDR3 covers 16 residues. V was trimmed by 1 base and J by 6 bases, leaving 13 bases between them. Per germline, CDR1 MGHDK and CDR2 SYGVNS. CD4+ T cells were isolated after about nine days of culture. The cohort was immunized with two doses of either the BNT162b2 or mRNA-1273 vaccine. A word on this clone: Its antigen remains unidentified.

The repertoire was sequenced with immunoSEQ multiplex PCR; TCRdb's copy has only in-frame clones and lacks some. The sample carries fewer than 35,000 clones, about 74% recorded once. This clonotype was sampled from a human donor who received a COVID-19 vaccine. The input for sequencing was CD4+ T cells from PBMCs cultured without peptide, taken after COVID-19 vaccination. The rearrangement joins TRBV25-1 to TRBJ1-6; D is perhaps TRBD1 (6 bases). Written as DNA, the CDR3 is TGTGCCAGCAGTGAATCTGCGGGACACGGTAATTCACCCCTCCACTTT. It is translated as CASSESAGHGNSPLHF. Looking up the rest from reference TRBV25-1 and TRBJ1-6 gives the full variable domain: EADIYQTPRYLVIGTGKKITLECSQTMGHDKMYWYQQDPGMELHLIHYSYGVNSTEKGDLSSESTVSRIRTEHFPLTLESARPSHTSQYLCASSESAGHGNSPLHFGNGTRLTVT.